One sample yielded the 19 T cell receptor beta chains listed below, sequenced in a study of early T cells in non-severe SARS-CoV-2 infection. Via MiXCR, TCRdb re-called the 5' RACE reads, giving one row per CDR3 protein. The sample lists 20,000 to 25,000 distinct CDR3 sequences; roughly 4.8% were seen once. Specimen: whole blood. Receptors were obtained from an adult who was a healthcare worker with PCR-confirmed SARS-CoV-2 infection or an uninfected control (not recorded which).

This clonotype has a count of ten or more. The CDR3 protein is CASSQDEWTSGWGTDTQYF. The CDR3 region has the DNA TGTGCCAGCAGCCAAGACGAGTGGACTAGCGGGTGGGGGACAGATACGCAGTATTTT. V is TRBV4-2 and J is TRBJ2-3, with 11 bases that match TRBD2. Germline V gene data show CDR1 as LGHNA and CDR2 as YNFKEQ. CDR3 length: 19 residues. The V gene end was trimmed by 0 bases and the J gene end by 3 bases; junction bases not matched to a gene: 11.

The rearrangement links TRBV5-4 to TRBJ1-4; D is possibly TRBD1 (5 bases). Germline V lookup: CDR1 SGHNT, CDR2 YYREEE (reference sequence). This CDR3 is 14 amino acids long. Trimming removed 7 bases from V and 8 bases from J, with 18 bases in between. Here the CDR3 reads CASQGDGAREKLFF. The CDR3 coding sequence is TGTGCCAGCCAGGGCGATGGGGCTAGAGAAAAACTGTTTTTT.

The chain recombines TRBV6-5 with TRBJ2-2; tentatively, D is TRBD1 (7 bases). Germline lookup yields CDR1 MNHEY and CDR2 SVGAGI. The CDR3 extends over 14 amino acids. The V end lost 6 bases, the J end lost 4 bases, and 12 bases lay between the germline ends. CDR3 sequence reads: CASRWQGGTGELFF. The DNA of the CDR3 is TGTGCCAGCAGGTGGCAGGGGGGCACCGGGGAGCTGTTTTTT.

This clonotype was observed a handful of times. J is TRBJ2-3 and V is TRBV15; D gene uncertain. The CDR3 spans 14 residues. Trimming took 0 bases from V and 7 from J, leaving 11 bases between them. Per germline, CDR1 LNHNV and CDR2 YYDKDF (reference sequence). The CDR3 region has the DNA TGTGCCACCAGCAGAGATCCCCGCACTAATACGCAGTATTTT. Protein: CATSRDPRTNTQYF.

This clonotype was counted at least ten times. The V and J genes are TRBV18 and TRBJ2-7; 10 positions match TRBD1. The CDR3 loop spans 15 amino acids. After removal of 6 bases from V and 3 bases from J, the junction contained 8 bases not matched to a gene. Germline V gene data show CDR1 as KGHSH and CDR2 as LQKENI. CDR3 DNA: TGTGCCAGCTCCCCCGGGACAGGGGACGGCTACGAGCAGTACTTC. Its protein product is CASSPGTGDGYEQYF.

This clonotype was seen only a few times. J is TRBJ1-1 and V is TRBV6-6, with D hard to call. Trimming removed 2 bases at V and 2 bases at J, with 12 bases between. CDR1 is MNHNY and CDR2 is SVGAGI in the germline V gene (reference sequence). The CDR3 totals 15 residues. CDR3 sequence reads: CASSYTQALNTEAFF. DNA for the CDR3: TGTGCCAGCAGTTACACCCAGGCCCTCAACACTGAAGCTTTCTTT.

This clonotype was observed at least ten times. The chain links TRBV10-3 to TRBJ2-7, with 8 positions matching TRBD1. The CDR3 has 15 amino acids. Germline loops: CDR1 ENHRY, CDR2 SYGVKD. Unmatched junction bases numbered 4, after V lost 0 bases and J lost 3 bases. CDR3 bases: TGTGCCATCAGTGAGTCTCCGACAGGGGTCTACGAGCAGTACTTC. This codes for CAISESPTGVYEQYF.

This clonotype has a count of ten or more. The rearrangement links TRBV19 to TRBJ2-7; 9 nucleotides line up with TRBD1. This CDR3 region has 14 residues. The junction had 1 base not matched to a gene; V was cut back by 3 bases and J by 1 base. Germline loops: CDR1 LNHDA, CDR2 SQIVND (reference sequence). In nucleotides, the CDR3 is TGTGCCAGTAGTATCGGGACAGGGTCCTACGAGCAGTACTTC. As protein: CASSIGTGSYEQYF.

This clonotype was seen at least ten times. The rearrangement joins TRBV19 to TRBJ2-1, with 7 bases matching TRBD2. V trimming: 5 bases; J trimming: 9 bases; junction bases outside the gene matches: 10. CDR1 is LNHDA, CDR2 SQIVND, per germline (reference sequence). The length of the CDR3 is 14 residues. The DNA for the CDR3 is TGTGCCAGTAGTCTTTCGCCGTCGGGGGGTGAGCAGTTCTTC. Its protein product is CASSLSPSGGEQFF. Using reference TRBV19 and TRBJ2-1 for the parts outside the CDR3, the full variable domain is DGGITQSPKYLFRKEGQNVTLSCEQNLNHDAMYWYRQDPGQGLRLIYYSQIVNDFQKGDIAEGYSVSREKKESFPLTVTSAQKNPTAFYLCASSLSPSGGEQFFGPGTRLTVL.

This clonotype was found many times. This rearrangement joins TRBV14 to TRBJ1-2; D perhaps matches TRBD1 (6 bases). The germline CDR1 and CDR2 sequences are SGHDN and FVKESK. Trimming shortened V by 2 bases and J by 0 bases, and 10 bases separated the two germline ends. The CDR3 runs to 15 residues. CDR3 amino acids: CASSQTGTPNYGYTF. The CDR3 DNA follows: TGTGCCAGCAGCCAAACCGGGACACCTAACTATGGCTACACCTTC. The full variable domain, with the rest looked up from reference TRBV14 and TRBJ1-2, is EAGVTQFPSHSVIEKGQTVTLRCDPISGHDNLYWYRRVMGKEIKFLLHFVKESKQDESGMPNNRFLAERTGGTYSTLKVQPAELEDSGVYFCASSQTGTPNYGYTFGSGTRLTVV.

This clonotype was detected ten times or more. The DNA of the CDR3 is TGCGCCAGCAGCTTGACCCCGGGGGCCCCAGATACGCAGTATTTT. Amino acids: CASSLTPGAPDTQYF. V and J are TRBV5-1 and TRBJ2-3; D may match TRBD1 or TRBD2 (6 bases each). The CDR3 has 15 residues. Germline CDR1 SGHRS, CDR2 YFSETQ. V was trimmed by 1 base and J by 4 bases, leaving 13 bases between them.

The chain couples TRBV9 to TRBJ2-6; the D gene is possibly TRBD1 (7 bases). The CDR3 is 19 amino acids. Per the germline V gene, CDR1 is SGDLS and CDR2 is YYNGEE. The V gene lost 5 bases and the J gene lost 4 bases, with 25 bases spanning the gap. The DNA of the CDR3 is TGTGCCAGCAGTGTACCGCTGCTGCCCAGGGGGGACGGGGCCAACGTCCTGACTTTC. Translating it yields CASSVPLLPRGDGANVLTF.

Comment on this clonotype: An end of the junction differs from the germline gene, which may be a read error. The chain links TRBV7-9 to TRBJ2-3; maybe TRBD2 (5 bases). The CDR3 extends over 14 amino acids. The germline CDR1 and CDR2 sequences are SEHNR and FQNEAQ (reference sequence). CDR3 in DNA: TGTGCCAGCACCTTAGCGAGAGGCCTTTATACGCAGTATTTT. Translation gives CASTLARGLYTQYF.

This clonotype showed up just a few times. The rearrangement joins TRBV19 to TRBJ1-1; the D is unclear. Trimming shortened V by 7 bases and J by 1 base, and 10 bases separated the two germline ends. This CDR3 is 13 amino acids long. In germline, CDR1 is LNHDA, CDR2 SQIVND (reference sequence). The CDR3 nucleotides read TGTGCCAGTATTGGCCCAAAGAACACTGAAGCTTTCTTT. Translated: CASIGPKNTEAFF.

This clonotype was observed at least ten times. The chain uses TRBV20-1 and TRBJ2-3, with a possible D match to TRBD2 (5 bases). The CDR3 length is 12 residues. V dropped 3 bases and J dropped 2 bases, with 6 bases sitting between them. Germline values: CDR1 DFQATT, CDR2 SNEGSKA (reference sequence). CDR3 residues: CSARGDTDTQYF. The DNA of the CDR3 is TGCAGTGCTAGGGGAGACACAGATACGCAGTATTTT.

This clonotype was counted ten times or more. The V call is TRBV5-1, the J call TRBJ1-4; TRBD1 agrees at 8 bases. The V segment lost 5 bases and the J segment 7 bases; nucleotides outside the gene matches: 7. The germline V gene encodes CDR1 SGHRS and CDR2 YFSETQ. CDR3 length: 14 residues. This CDR3 reads CASSSGTGPEKLFF. The CDR3 coding sequence is TGCGCCAGCAGTTCCGGGACAGGCCCTGAAAAACTGTTTTTT. Full variable domain (outside the CDR3, taken from reference TRBV5-1 and TRBJ1-4): KAGVTQTPRYLIKTRGQQVTLSCSPISGHRSVSWYQQTPGQGLQFLFEYFSETQRNKGNFPGRFSGRQFSNSRSEMNVSTLELGDSALYLCASSSGTGPEKLFFGSGTQLSVL.

This clonotype was found many times. The V gene is TRBV28, the J gene TRBJ2-1, with 9 bases fitting TRBD2. The CDR3 is 16 amino acids. With 3 bases clipped from V and 7 bases from J, the junction kept 10 bases outside the gene matches. Germline CDR1 MDHEN, CDR2 SYDVKM. The CDR3 is CASSFGSGRLRNEQFF. Here the CDR3 DNA reads TGTGCCAGCAGTTTCGGAAGCGGGAGGCTCCGTAATGAGCAGTTCTTC.

At least ten counts were recorded for this clonotype. At one end, the junction sequence differs from germline, possibly due to a read error. The V and J genes are TRBV12-3 or TRBV12-4 and TRBJ2-7; either TRBD1 or TRBD2 may supply D (5 bases each). There are 12 residues in the CDR3. The CDR3 loop is CASSLARRGVHF. CDR3 DNA sequence: TGTGCCAGCAGTTTAGCGCGGAGAGGGGTCCATTTC.

In its sample, this clonotype was seen many times. The DNA of the CDR3 is TGTGCCAGCAGTTTGACAGGGAACTCTGGAAACACCATATATTTT. Encoded protein: CASSLTGNSGNTIYF. V and J are TRBV27 and TRBJ1-3; 7 bases are a match to TRBD1. The CDR3 is made up of 15 amino acids. The ends lost 3 bases at V and 0 bases at J; junction bases unmatched: 2. Per the germline V gene, CDR1 is MNHEY and CDR2 is SMNVEV (reference sequence).